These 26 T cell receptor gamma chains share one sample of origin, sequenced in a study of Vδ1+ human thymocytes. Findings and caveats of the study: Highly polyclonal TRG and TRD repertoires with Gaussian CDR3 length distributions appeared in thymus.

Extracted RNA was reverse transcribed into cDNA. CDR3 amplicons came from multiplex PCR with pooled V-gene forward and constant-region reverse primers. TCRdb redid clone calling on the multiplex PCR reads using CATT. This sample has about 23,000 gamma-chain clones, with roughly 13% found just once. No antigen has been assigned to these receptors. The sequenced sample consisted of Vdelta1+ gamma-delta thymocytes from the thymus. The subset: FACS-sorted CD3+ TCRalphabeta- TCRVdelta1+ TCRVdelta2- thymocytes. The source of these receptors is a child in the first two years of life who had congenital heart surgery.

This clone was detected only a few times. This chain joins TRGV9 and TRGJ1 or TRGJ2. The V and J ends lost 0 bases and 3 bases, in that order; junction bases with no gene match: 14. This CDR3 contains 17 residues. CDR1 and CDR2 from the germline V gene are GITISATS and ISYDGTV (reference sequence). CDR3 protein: CALWEVDLSLLYYKKLF. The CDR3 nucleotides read TGTGCCTTGTGGGAGGTGGATCTCTCCCTCCTTTATTATAAGAAACTCTTT.

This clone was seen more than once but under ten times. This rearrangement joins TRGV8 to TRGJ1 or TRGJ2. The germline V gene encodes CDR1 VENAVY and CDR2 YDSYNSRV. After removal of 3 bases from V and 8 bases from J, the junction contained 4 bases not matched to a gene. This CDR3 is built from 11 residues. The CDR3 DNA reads TGTGCCACCTGGGATGAGGATAAGAAACTCTTT. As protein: CATWDEDKKLF.

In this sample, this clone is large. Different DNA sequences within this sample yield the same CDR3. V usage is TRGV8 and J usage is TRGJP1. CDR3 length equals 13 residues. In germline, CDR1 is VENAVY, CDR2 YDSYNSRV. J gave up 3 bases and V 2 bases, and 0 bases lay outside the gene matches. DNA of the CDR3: TGTGCCACCTGGGATACCACTGGTTGGTTCAAGATATTT. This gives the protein CATWDTTGWFKIF.

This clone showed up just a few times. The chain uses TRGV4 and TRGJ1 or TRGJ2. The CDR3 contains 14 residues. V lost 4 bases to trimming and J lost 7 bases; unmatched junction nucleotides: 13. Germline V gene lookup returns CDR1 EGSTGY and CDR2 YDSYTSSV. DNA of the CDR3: TGTGCCACCTGGGACCAGGAGGGTCTCTATAAGAAACTCTTT. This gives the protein CATWDQEGLYKKLF.

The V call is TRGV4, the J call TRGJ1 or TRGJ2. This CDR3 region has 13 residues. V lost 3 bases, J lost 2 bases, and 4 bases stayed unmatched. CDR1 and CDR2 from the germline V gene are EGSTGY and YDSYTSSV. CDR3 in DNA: TGTGCCACCTGGGATCTTGATTATTATAAGAAACTCTTT. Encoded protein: CATWDLDYYKKLF.

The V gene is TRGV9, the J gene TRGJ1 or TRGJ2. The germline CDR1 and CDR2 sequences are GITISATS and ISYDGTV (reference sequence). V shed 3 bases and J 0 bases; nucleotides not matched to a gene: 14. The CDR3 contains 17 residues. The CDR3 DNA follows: TGTGCCTTGTGGGAGATGCACCCCCCATCGAATTATTATAAGAAACTCTTT. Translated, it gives CALWEMHPPSNYYKKLF.

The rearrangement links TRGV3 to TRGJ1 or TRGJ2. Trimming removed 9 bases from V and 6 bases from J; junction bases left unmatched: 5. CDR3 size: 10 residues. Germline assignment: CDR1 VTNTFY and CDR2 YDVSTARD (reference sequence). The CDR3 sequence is CATLPYKKLF. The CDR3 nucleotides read TGTGCCACCCTCCCTTATAAGAAACTCTTT.

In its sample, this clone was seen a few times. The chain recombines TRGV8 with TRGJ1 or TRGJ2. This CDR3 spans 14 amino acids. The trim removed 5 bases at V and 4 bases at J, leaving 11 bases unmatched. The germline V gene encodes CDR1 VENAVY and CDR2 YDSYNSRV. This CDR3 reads CATWAIKPYYKKLF. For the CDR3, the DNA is TGTGCCACCTGGGCCATCAAACCGTATTATAAGAAACTCTTT.

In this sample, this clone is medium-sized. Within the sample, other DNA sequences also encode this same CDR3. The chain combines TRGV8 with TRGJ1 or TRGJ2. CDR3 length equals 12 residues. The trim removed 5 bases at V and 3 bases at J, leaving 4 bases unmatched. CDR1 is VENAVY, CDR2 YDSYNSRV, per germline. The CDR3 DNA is TGTGCCACCTGGGGCCGTTATTATAAGAAACTCTTT. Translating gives CATWGRYYKKLF.

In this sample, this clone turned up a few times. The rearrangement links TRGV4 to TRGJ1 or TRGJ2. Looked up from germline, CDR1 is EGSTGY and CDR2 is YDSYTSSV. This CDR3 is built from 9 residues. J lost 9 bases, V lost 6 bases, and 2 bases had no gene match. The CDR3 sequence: CATWSKKLF. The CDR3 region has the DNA TGTGCCACCTGGAGTAAGAAACTCTTT.

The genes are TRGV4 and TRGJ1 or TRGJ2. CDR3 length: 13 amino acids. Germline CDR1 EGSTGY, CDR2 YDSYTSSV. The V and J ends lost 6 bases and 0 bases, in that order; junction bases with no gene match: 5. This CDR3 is CATWMGNYYKKLF. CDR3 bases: TGTGCCACCTGGATGGGGAATTATTATAAGAAACTCTTT.

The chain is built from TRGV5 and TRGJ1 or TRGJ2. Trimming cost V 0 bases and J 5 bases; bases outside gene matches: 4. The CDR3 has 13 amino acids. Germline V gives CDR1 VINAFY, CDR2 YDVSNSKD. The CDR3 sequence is CATWDRPNYKKLF. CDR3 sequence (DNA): TGTGCCACCTGGGACAGGCCCAATTATAAGAAACTCTTT.

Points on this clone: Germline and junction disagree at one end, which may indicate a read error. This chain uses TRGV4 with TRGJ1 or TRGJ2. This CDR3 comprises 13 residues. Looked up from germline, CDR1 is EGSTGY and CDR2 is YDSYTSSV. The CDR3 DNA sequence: TGTGCCACCTGGAATGGGTCCCCGTATAAGAAACTCTTT. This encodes CATWNGSPYKKLF.

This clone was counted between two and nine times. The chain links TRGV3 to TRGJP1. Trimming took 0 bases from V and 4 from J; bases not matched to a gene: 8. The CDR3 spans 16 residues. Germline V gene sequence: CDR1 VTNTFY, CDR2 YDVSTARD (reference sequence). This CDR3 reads CATWDRPSFTGWFKIF. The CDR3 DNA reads TGTGCCACCTGGGACAGGCCTTCCTTCACTGGTTGGTTCAAGATATTT.

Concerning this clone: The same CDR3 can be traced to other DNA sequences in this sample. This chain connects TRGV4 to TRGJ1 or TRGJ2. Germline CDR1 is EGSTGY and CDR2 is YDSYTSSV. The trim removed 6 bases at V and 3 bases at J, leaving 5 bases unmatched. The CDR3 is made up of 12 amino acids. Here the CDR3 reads CATWKSYYKKLF. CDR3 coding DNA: TGTGCCACCTGGAAGTCTTATTATAAGAAACTCTTT.

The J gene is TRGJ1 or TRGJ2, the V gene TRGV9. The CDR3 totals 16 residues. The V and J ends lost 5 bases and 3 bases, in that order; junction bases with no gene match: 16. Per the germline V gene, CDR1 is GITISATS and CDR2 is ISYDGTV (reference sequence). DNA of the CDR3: TGTGCCTTGTGGGCCCATTTCTTCCCTTTTTATTATAAGAAACTCTTT. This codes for CALWAHFFPFYYKKLF.

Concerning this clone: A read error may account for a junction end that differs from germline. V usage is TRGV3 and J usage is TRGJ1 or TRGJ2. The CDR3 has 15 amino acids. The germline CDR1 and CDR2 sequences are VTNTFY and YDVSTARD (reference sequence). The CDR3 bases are TGTGCCACCTGGGACAGACGGAAGATGAATTATAACAAACTCTTT. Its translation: CATWDRRKMNYNKLF.

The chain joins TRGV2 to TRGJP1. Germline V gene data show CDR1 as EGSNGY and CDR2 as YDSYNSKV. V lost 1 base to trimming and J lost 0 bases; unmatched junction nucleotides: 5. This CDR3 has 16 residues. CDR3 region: CATWDGSYTTGWFKIF. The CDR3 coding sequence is TGTGCCACCTGGGACGGATCATATACCACTGGTTGGTTCAAGATATTT.

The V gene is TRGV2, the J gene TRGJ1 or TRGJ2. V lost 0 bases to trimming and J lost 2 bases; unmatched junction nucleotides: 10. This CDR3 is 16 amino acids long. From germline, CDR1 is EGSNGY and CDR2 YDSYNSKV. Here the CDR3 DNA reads TGTGCCACCTGGGACGGGCTCCTACCCGATTATTATAAGAAACTCTTT. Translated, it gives CATWDGLLPDYYKKLF.

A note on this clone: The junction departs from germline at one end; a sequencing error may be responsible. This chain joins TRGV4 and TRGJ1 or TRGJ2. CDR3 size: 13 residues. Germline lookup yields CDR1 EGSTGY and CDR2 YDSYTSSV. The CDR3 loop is CATWNGPRHKKLF. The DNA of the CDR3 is TGTGCCACCTGGAATGGGCCCCGTCATAAGAAACTCTTT.

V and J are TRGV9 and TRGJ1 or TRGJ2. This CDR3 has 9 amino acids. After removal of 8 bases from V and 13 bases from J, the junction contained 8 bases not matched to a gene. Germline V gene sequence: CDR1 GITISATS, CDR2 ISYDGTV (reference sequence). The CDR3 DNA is TGTGCCTTGTTCCGGGGTAAACTCTTT. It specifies CALFRGKLF.

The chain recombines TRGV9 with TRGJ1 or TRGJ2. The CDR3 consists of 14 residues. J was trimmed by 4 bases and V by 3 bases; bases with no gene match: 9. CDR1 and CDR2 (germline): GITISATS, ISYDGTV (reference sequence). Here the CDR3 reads CALWEPRSYYKKLF. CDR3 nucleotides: TGTGCCTTGTGGGAGCCGCGGAGCTATTATAAGAAACTCTTT.

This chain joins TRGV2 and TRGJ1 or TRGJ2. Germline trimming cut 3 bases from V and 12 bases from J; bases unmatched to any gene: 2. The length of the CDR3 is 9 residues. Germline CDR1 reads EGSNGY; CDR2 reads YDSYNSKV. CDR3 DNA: TGTGCCACCTGGGACAGGAAACTCTTT. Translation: CATWDRKLF.

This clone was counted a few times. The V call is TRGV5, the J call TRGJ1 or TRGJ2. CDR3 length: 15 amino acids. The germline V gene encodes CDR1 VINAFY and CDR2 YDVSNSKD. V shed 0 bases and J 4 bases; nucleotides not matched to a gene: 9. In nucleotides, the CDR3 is TGTGCCACCTGGGACAGGTCCCCTCGATATTATAAGAAACTCTTT. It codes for CATWDRSPRYYKKLF.

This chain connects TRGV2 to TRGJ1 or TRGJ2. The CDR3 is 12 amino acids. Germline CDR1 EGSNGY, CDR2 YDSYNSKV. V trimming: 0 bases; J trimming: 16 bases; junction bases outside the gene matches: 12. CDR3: CATWDGLPNHLF. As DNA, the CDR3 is TGTGCCACCTGGGACGGGCTGCCAAATCATCTCTTT.

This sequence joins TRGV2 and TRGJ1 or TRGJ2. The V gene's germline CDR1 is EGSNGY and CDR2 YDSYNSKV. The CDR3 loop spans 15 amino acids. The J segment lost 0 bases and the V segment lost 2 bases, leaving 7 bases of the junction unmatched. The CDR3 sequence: CATWDARQNYYKKLF. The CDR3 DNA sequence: TGTGCCACCTGGGACGCCCGCCAGAATTATTATAAGAAACTCTTT.